Listed here are 29 T cell receptor beta chains from one sample, sequenced in a study of T cell responses to AZD1222 COVID-19 vaccine. Here immunoSEQ multiplex PCR was the method, and the copy in TCRdb shows in-frame clones only, minus some. The data contain around 120,000 clones, roughly 92% of them seen just once; the ten biggest clones take up roughly 1%. Sequenced here: peripheral blood, sampled 28 days after the second AZD1222 dose. These receptors were collected from an adult who received the AZD1222 COVID-19 vaccine.

The J gene is TRBJ1-5, the V gene TRBV19; D perhaps matches TRBD1 (5 bases). This CDR3 region has 16 residues. The V gene's germline CDR1 is LNHDA and CDR2 SQIVND (reference sequence). V dropped 5 bases and J dropped 6 bases, with 20 bases sitting between them. The CDR3 loop reads CASSFAGTDSRQPQHF. The CDR3, as DNA: TGTGCCAGTAGTTTCGCCGGGACGGACTCTCGTCAGCCCCAGCATTTT.

This chain links TRBV18 with TRBJ2-5, with D possibly TRBD1 on 5 matching bases. Trimming took 6 bases from V and 1 from J, leaving 15 bases between them. Germline values: CDR1 KGHSH, CDR2 LQKENI. The CDR3 sequence is 15 residues long. CDR3 coding DNA: TGTGCCAGCTCCCCCAGTTTGACAGCCCAAGAGACCCAGTACTTC. The encoded protein is CASSPSLTAQETQYF.

This clone was found a few times. Relative to the germline gene, one junction end is altered; a read error may explain this. The chain employs TRBV3-1 (or the pseudogene TRBV3-2) and TRBJ1-5, with TRBD1 matching over 12 bases. This CDR3 has 14 residues. Germline-derived CDR1 and CDR2 are LGHDT and YNNKEL (reference sequence). CDR3 coding DNA: TGTGCCAGCAGTCAAGGGACAGGGGGCTCGCCCCAGCATTTT. Protein product: CASSQGTGGSPQHF.

V usage is TRBV5-1 and J usage is TRBJ2-5; 10 bases map to TRBD1. This CDR3 comprises 14 residues. The J segment lost 5 bases and the V segment lost 0 bases, leaving 1 base of the junction unmatched. Germline CDR1 is SGHRS and CDR2 is YFSETQ. The CDR3 loop reads CASSLAGQGETQYF. DNA of the CDR3: TGCGCCAGCAGCTTGGCGGGACAGGGGGAGACCCAGTACTTC.

This clone was recorded once. This chain links TRBV15 with TRBJ2-5; D is unclear. Looked up from germline, CDR1 is LNHNV and CDR2 is YYDKDF (reference sequence). Trimming left V 2 bases short and J 5 bases short, with 15 bases between. The length of the CDR3 is 15 residues. The CDR3 is CATSRLGEVGETQYF. CDR3 nucleotides: TGTGCCACCAGCAGACTCGGCGAAGTTGGGGAGACCCAGTACTTC.

The V and J genes are TRBV7-2 and TRBJ2-7; unclear D gene. V was cut by 3 bases and J by 0 bases, with 0 bases left in between. The CDR3 length is 11 residues. Germline V gene lookup returns CDR1 SGHTA and CDR2 FQGNSA. The CDR3 nucleotides are TGTGCCAGCAGCTTCTCCTACGAGCAGTACTTC. This translates into CASSFSYEQYF.

The V call is TRBV2, the J call TRBJ1-5; 8 bases are shared with TRBD1. V lost 3 bases, J lost 5 bases, and 6 bases stayed unmatched. Germline V lookup: CDR1 SNHLY, CDR2 FYNNEI. The CDR3 runs to 15 residues. CDR3: CASSDIDRGDQPQHF. CDR3 sequence (DNA): TGTGCCAGCAGTGACATCGACAGGGGAGATCAGCCCCAGCATTTT. The full variable domain, with the rest looked up from reference TRBV2 and TRBJ1-5, is EPEVTQTPSHQVTQMGQEVILRCVPISNHLYFYWYRQILGQKVEFLVSFYNNEISEKSEIFDDQFSVERPDGSNFTLKIRSTKLEDSAMYFCASSDIDRGDQPQHFGDGTRLSIL.

The rearrangement uses TRBV28 and TRBJ2-4, with D perhaps TRBD2 (5 bases). The length of the CDR3 is 15 residues. Germline V gives CDR1 MDHEN, CDR2 SYDVKM. V lost 8 bases and J lost 0, with 14 bases in between. CDR3 bases: TGTGCCAGCCGGCCTGGGAGACTAGCCAAAAACATTCAGTACTTC. This encodes CASRPGRLAKNIQYF. The complete variable domain, with remaining parts taken from reference TRBV28 and TRBJ2-4, reads DVKVTQSSRYLVKRTGEKVFLECVQDMDHENMFWYRQDPGLGLRLIYFSYDVKMKEKGDIPEGYSVSREKKERFSLILESASTNQTSMYLCASRPGRLAKNIQYFGAGTRLSVL.

V and J are TRBV5-1 and TRBJ2-7, with a weak D call TRBD1 (5 bases). Per the germline V gene, CDR1 is SGHRS and CDR2 is YFSETQ. This CDR3 region has 14 residues. V was pared by 0 bases and J by 5 bases, with 12 bases between. CDR3 region: CASSLGLGLDEQYF. The CDR3 coding sequence is TGCGCCAGCAGCTTGGGCTTGGGGCTGGACGAGCAGTACTTC. The complete variable domain, with remaining parts taken from reference TRBV5-1 and TRBJ2-7, reads KAGVTQTPRYLIKTRGQQVTLSCSPISGHRSVSWYQQTPGQGLQFLFEYFSETQRNKGNFPGRFSGRQFSNSRSEMNVSTLELGDSALYLCASSLGLGLDEQYFGPGTRLTVT.

The chain links TRBV7-2 to TRBJ2-7; 9 nucleotides match TRBD2. CDR3 length equals 16 residues. V shed 5 bases, J shed 7 bases, and the junction held 15 bases outside the gene matches. Per germline, CDR1 SGHTA and CDR2 FQGNSA. The CDR3 protein is CASSIRTSGLGLEQYF. The CDR3 nucleotides read TGTGCCAGCAGCATTAGAACTAGCGGGCTCGGCCTTGAGCAGTACTTC. Drawing the rest from reference TRBV7-2 and TRBJ2-7, the complete variable domain is GAGVSQSPSNKVTEKGKDVELRCDPISGHTALYWYRQSLGQGLEFLIYFQGNSAPDKSGLPSDRFSAERTGGSVSTLTIQRTQQEDSAVYLCASSIRTSGLGLEQYFGPGTRLTVT.

This chain uses TRBV5-1 with TRBJ2-2; perhaps TRBD2 as D (6 bases). With 1 base removed from V and 6 bases from J, the gap between germline ends came to 13 bases. The germline V gene encodes CDR1 SGHRS and CDR2 YFSETQ. There are 15 residues in the CDR3. CDR3 DNA: TGCGCCAGCAGCTTGCGGCGGGAAGTCGCCGGGGAGCTGTTTTTT. It yields the protein CASSLRREVAGELFF.

V and J are TRBV13 and TRBJ1-2; D is possibly TRBD1 (5 bases). CDR3 length: 17 amino acids. Germline CDR1 reads PRHDT; CDR2 reads FYEKMQ (reference sequence). Trimming took 5 bases from V and 3 from J, leaving 22 bases between them. The CDR3, as DNA: TGTGCCAGCAGCCCCGACCCCCGCTACGGGACCGACTATGGCTACACCTTC. Its translation is CASSPDPRYGTDYGYTF.

This clone was seen only a few times. This chain links TRBV4-1 with TRBJ2-7; the D call may be TRBD1 or TRBD2 (5 bases each). V lost 0 bases and J lost 5, with 5 bases in between. The CDR3 totals 12 residues. CDR1 MGHRA and CDR2 YSYEKL come from the germline V gene. As DNA, the CDR3 is TGCGCCAGCAGCCAAGAGGGACACGAGCAGTACTTC. This codes for CASSQEGHEQYF.

This clone was counted a single time. The V call is TRBV30, the J call TRBJ2-2; D is tentatively TRBD1 or TRBD2 (7 bases each). The CDR3 spans 13 residues. V was trimmed by 4 bases and J by 7 bases, leaving 13 bases between them. Germline V lookup: CDR1 GTSNPN, CDR2 SVGIG (reference sequence). As DNA, the CDR3 is TGTGCCTGGAACCAGGGGGGGCACGGGGAGCTGTTTTTT. It yields the protein CAWNQGGHGELFF.

This clone was detected a few times. The gene calls are TRBV3-1 (or the pseudogene TRBV3-2) and TRBJ1-5; D ambiguous. Trimming removed 4 bases at V and 4 bases at J, with 11 bases between. CDR3 length: 14 amino acids. Germline CDR1 and CDR2: LGHDT and YNNKEL (reference sequence). In DNA, the CDR3 is TGTGCCAGCAGCCGGAGAGGTCCAAATCAGCCCCAGCATTTT. Translating it yields CASSRRGPNQPQHF.

This clone is a singleton in its sample. The chain couples TRBV3-1 (or the pseudogene TRBV3-2) to TRBJ1-2; weak D call: TRBD1 (5 bases). CDR1 and CDR2 from the germline V gene are LGHDT and YNNKEL (reference sequence). This CDR3 spans 17 amino acids. V was trimmed by 2 bases and J by 2 bases, leaving 18 bases between them. Written as DNA, the CDR3 is TGTGCCAGCAGCCAAATCAGGGCAACTGGAGGGAACTATGGCTACACCTTC. This sequence encodes CASSQIRATGGNYGYTF.

Remarks on this clone: This sample also contains other DNA sequences that code for the same CDR3. CDR3 in DNA: TGTGCCAGCAGTTACTCGAGAGGGGACACTGAAGCTTTCTTT. Amino acids: CASSYSRGDTEAFF. The chain employs TRBV6-5 and TRBJ1-1; the D gene is possibly TRBD1 (5 bases). V was clipped by 0 bases and J by 3 bases, with 8 bases between them. This CDR3 region has 14 residues. Germline CDR1 MNHEY, CDR2 SVGAGI.

The chain is built from TRBV7-2 and TRBJ1-2; D unclear. CDR1 SGHTA and CDR2 FQGNSA come from the germline V gene. Trimming cost V 0 bases and J 8 bases, with 13 bases left between them. The CDR3 runs to 14 residues. The CDR3 sequence: CASSLASGVEGYTF. DNA for the CDR3: TGTGCCAGCAGCTTAGCGAGCGGGGTGGAAGGCTACACCTTC.

The chain has TRBV1 and TRBJ1-1. TRBV1 is labeled a pseudogene. The CDR3 length is 14 residues. The CDR3 nucleotides are TGCACCAGCAGCCAAGACTCCGGGGAAACTGAAGCTTTCTTT. It specifies CTSSQDSGETEAFF.

There are a few counts of this clone. V and J are TRBV9 and TRBJ2-5; no definite D call. The V gene's germline CDR1 is SGDLS and CDR2 YYNGEE. The CDR3 sequence is 15 residues long. Between the trimmed V and J ends, which lost 0 bases and 4 bases, there was a span of 13 bases. This chain's CDR3 is CASSVVGLKRETQYF. In DNA form, the CDR3 reads TGTGCCAGCAGCGTAGTCGGGTTAAAACGAGAGACCCAGTACTTC.

V usage is TRBV12-3 or TRBV12-4 and J usage is TRBJ1-1; tentatively, D is TRBD1 (5 bases). There are 13 residues in the CDR3. Trimming removed 6 bases at V and 3 bases at J, with 11 bases between. CDR3 amino acids: CASSQGWDTEAFF. CDR3 in DNA: TGTGCCAGCAGCCAGGGCTGGGACACTGAAGCTTTCTTT.

The chain is built from TRBV28 and TRBJ2-1; the match to TRBD1 covers 7 bases. Germline V gene lookup returns CDR1 MDHEN and CDR2 SYDVKM. V dropped 3 bases and J dropped 7; count of bases not matched to a gene: 9. The CDR3 has 15 amino acids. Here the CDR3 reads CASSLPTGQFNEQFF. DNA of the CDR3: TGTGCCAGCAGTTTGCCCACGGGACAGTTTAATGAGCAGTTCTTC.

The chain joins TRBV11-2 to TRBJ2-1, with 8 bases lining up with TRBD2. The J segment lost 7 bases and the V segment lost 6 bases, leaving 8 bases of the junction unmatched. Germline values: CDR1 SGHAT, CDR2 FQNNGV. CDR3 size: 14 residues. As DNA, the CDR3 is TGTGCCAGCAGACTAGCGGCAGGGGCAAATGAGCAGTTCTTC. It codes for CASRLAAGANEQFF.

The CDR3 loop reads CASSGQTGSYNEQFF. CDR3 nucleotides: TGCGCCAGCAGCGGTCAGACAGGTAGCTACAATGAGCAGTTCTTC. The rearrangement links TRBV5-1 to TRBJ2-1; tentatively, D is TRBD1 (6 bases). From germline, CDR1 is SGHRS and CDR2 YFSETQ. Trimming removed 4 bases from V and 3 bases from J, with 14 bases in between. The CDR3 covers 15 residues.

The J gene is TRBJ1-6, the V gene TRBV30, with D perhaps TRBD1 (5 bases). V gave up 4 bases and J gave up 7 bases, with 11 bases separating them. The CDR3 is 13 amino acids. Germline V gene data show CDR1 as GTSNPN and CDR2 as SVGIG (reference sequence). This CDR3 reads CAWNQGENSPLHF. In nucleotides, the CDR3 is TGTGCCTGGAATCAGGGTGAAAATTCACCCCTCCACTTT.

The V call is TRBV3-1 (or the pseudogene TRBV3-2), the J call TRBJ2-5, with a tentative D call TRBD1 (6 bases). V dropped 7 bases and J dropped 2 bases, with 17 bases sitting between them. This CDR3 region has 15 residues. Germline loops: CDR1 LGHDT, CDR2 YNNKEL (reference sequence). The CDR3 DNA is TGTGCCAGCAACCCGCGGGTCCAGGGGCAAGAGACCCAGTACTTC. The encoded protein is CASNPRVQGQETQYF.

This clone showed up just once. This chain joins TRBV18 and TRBJ1-5, with D maybe TRBD1 (5 bases). The CDR3 length is 13 residues. Trimming shortened V by 6 bases and J by 5 bases, and 11 bases separated the two germline ends. Per germline, CDR1 KGHSH and CDR2 LQKENI. CDR3 coding DNA: TGTGCCAGCTCTCGACAGTACGATCAGCCCCAGCATTTT. Translating gives CASSRQYDQPQHF.

This sequence joins TRBV4-1 and TRBJ2-1; D possibly corresponds to TRBD1 (5 bases). The CDR3 length is 15 residues. Germline assignment: CDR1 MGHRA and CDR2 YSYEKL. V dropped 2 bases and J dropped 0 bases, with 8 bases sitting between them. CDR3: CASSQQGSSYNEQFF. Here the CDR3 DNA reads TGCGCCAGCAGCCAACAGGGTTCCTCCTACAATGAGCAGTTCTTC.

The rearrangement uses TRBV2 and TRBJ1-4; possible D gene TRBD1, 5 bases. Germline CDR1 and CDR2: SNHLY and FYNNEI. The V end was cut by 0 bases, the J end by 7 bases, with 12 bases between. This CDR3 region has 15 residues. The DNA for the CDR3 is TGTGCCAGCAGTGAAGCGCTTCAGGGAAGTGAAAAACTGTTTTTT. It specifies CASSEALQGSEKLFF.